This entry concerns a single T cell receptor (beta chain). Its cognate antigen is unknown. This record belongs to a study of Ad26.COV2.S vaccination and SARS-CoV-2 variants. Across the study: Once, or twice with 56 days between doses, Ad26.COV2.S was given intramuscularly. Study-wide findings and caveats: Vaccinees reportedly had broad spike-specific CD8+ and CD4+ T cell responses. The placebo group had lower spike-specific TCR breadth than the vaccine recipients did.

The CDR3 has 11 residues. CDR1 is GTSNPN, CDR2 SVGIG, per germline (reference sequence). The ends were cut back, 1 base at V and 9 bases at J, with 8 bases in the middle. Treatment meaning: over 15 received Ad26.COV2.S at low or high dose, single or two shots; about 5 received placebo; per-sample allocation not given. Samples were taken on day 63 after the first vaccine or placebo injection. Vaccination employed an Ad26 vector expressing the Wuhan-strain SARS-CoV-2 spike. Produced via immunoSEQ multiplex PCR; TCRdb's table is partial and in-frame only. The sample lists approximately 250,000 clones, 87% occurring once.

The specimen was peripheral blood, collected in a trial of Ad26.COV2.S vaccine versus placebo. This receptor was identified in a person between 18 and 65 years old who received the Ad26.COV2.S COVID-19 vaccine or a placebo. The chain uses TRBV30 and TRBJ2-3; D gene ambiguous. CDR3 protein: CAWSGRQTQYF. The DNA for the CDR3 is TGTGCCTGGAGTGGCAGGCAGACGCAGTATTTT.